The entry below describes one T cell receptor (beta chain). The sample is drawn from a study of T cells in localized non-small cell lung cancer. The CDR3 is made up of 12 amino acids. Germline CDR1 reads WSHSY; CDR2 reads SAAADI. V was cut by 4 bases and J by 5 bases, with 9 bases left in between. The method was immunoSEQ multiplex PCR; TCRdb's version includes in-frame clones alone and lacks a portion of them. The table records around 50,000 clones, more than 85% of them present only once. This material consisted of PBMCs, taken before any cancer treatment. This sequence was found in a man aged 35 to 69 with stage II lung adenocarcinoma. The rearrangement links TRBV10-2 to TRBJ2-7; D perhaps matches TRBD2 (5 bases). The CDR3 DNA sequence: TGCGCCAGCAGTGTAGAGGGTAACGAGCAGTACTTC. It translates to CASSVEGNEQYF.